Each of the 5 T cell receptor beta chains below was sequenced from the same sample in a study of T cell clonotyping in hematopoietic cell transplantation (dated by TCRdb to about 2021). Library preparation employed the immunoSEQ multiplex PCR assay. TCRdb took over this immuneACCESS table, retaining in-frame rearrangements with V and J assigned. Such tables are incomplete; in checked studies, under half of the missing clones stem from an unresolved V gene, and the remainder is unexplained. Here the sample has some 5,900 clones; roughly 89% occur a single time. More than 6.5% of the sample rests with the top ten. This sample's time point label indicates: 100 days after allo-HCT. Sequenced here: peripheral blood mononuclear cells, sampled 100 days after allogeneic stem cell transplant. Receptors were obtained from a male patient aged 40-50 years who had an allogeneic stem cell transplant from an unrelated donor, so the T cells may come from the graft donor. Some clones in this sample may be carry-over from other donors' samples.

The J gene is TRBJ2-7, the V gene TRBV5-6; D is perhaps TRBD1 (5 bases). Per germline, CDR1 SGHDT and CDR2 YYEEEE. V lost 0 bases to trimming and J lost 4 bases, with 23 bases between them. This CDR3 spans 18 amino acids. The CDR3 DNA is TGTGCCAGCAGCTTGGCCGAGAGAAGGGGCTTTGGTGAGTACGAGCAGTACTTC. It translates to CASSLAERRGFGEYEQYF.

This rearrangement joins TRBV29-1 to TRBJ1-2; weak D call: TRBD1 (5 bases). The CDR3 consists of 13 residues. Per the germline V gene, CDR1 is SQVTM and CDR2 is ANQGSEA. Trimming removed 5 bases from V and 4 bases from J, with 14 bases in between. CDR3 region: CSVYTGISYGYTF. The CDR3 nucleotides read TGCAGCGTTTATACAGGAATCTCCTATGGCTACACCTTC.

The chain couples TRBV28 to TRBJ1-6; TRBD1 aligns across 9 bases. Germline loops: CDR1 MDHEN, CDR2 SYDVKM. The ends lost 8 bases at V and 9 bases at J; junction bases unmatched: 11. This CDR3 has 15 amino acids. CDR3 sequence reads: CASAFGDREISPLHF. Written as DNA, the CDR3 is TGTGCCAGCGCCTTCGGGGACAGGGAAATTTCACCCCTCCACTTT. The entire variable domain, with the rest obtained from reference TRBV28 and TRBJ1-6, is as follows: DVKVTQSSRYLVKRTGEKVFLECVQDMDHENMFWYRQDPGLGLRLIYFSYDVKMKEKGDIPEGYSVSREKKERFSLILESASTNQTSMYLCASAFGDREISPLHFGNGTRLTVT.

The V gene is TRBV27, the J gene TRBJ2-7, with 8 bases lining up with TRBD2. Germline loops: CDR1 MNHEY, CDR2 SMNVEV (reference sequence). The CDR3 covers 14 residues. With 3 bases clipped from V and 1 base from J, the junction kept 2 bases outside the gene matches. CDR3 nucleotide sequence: TGTGCCAGCAGTTTTGAGCGGGGGTCCTACGAGCAGTACTTC. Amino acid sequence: CASSFERGSYEQYF.

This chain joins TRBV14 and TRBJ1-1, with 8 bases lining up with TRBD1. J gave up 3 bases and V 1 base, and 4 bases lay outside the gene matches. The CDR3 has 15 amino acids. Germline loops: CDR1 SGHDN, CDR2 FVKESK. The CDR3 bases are TGTGCCAGCAGCCAAGGGACAGGGTGGGACACTGAAGCTTTCTTT. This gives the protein CASSQGTGWDTEAFF.